This T cell receptor (beta chain) derives from a study of blood T cell repertoires in COVID-19 (dated by TCRdb to 2020 to 2022). Study-level background: The collaborator samples originated in the United States, Italy and Spain and spanned the acute and convalescent phases of COVID-19. The prospective study material was composed of cDNA or gDNA derived from T cells, B-cell-depleted T cells, or PBMCs. The dataset comprised deeply sampled blood TCRbeta repertoires from subjects exposed to, actively infected with, or recovered from COVID-19. A freely available public database, intended as a resource for researchers studying the immune response to SARS-CoV-2, is where the repertoires were released. Samples came from the ongoing ImmuneRACE study (first 160 participants) plus 1,254 subjects from 6 global collaborators. Sample metadata almost always included a de-identified subject ID, COVID-19 status, age in years and sex. HLA class I and class II types, where available, came from metadata supplied by the sample provider rather than from assay-based typing.

TCRbeta CDR3 regions were amplified from genomic DNA by means of the immunoSEQ Assay, a bias-controlled multiplex PCR. Per the authors' processing: Nucleated cell counts per sample were estimated from amplification of reference gene primers within the assay. To quantify the absolute abundance of each unique TCRbeta CDR3 rearrangement, sequence reads were collapsed and filtered. For each sample, productive Simpson clonality was calculated by taking the square root of Simpson's diversity index across productive rearrangements. TCRdb obtained this table from immuneACCESS and retained in-frame rearrangements with V and J assigned. These tables miss some clones; where compared with another copy, unresolved V genes account for less than half of the shortfall, and the remainder is unexplained. V and J calls and clone size are given by that table; D and trimming were obtained from the DNA. The sample records over 120,000 clones, over 75% of which are singletons. Around 45% of the sample is taken by the ten largest.

The collaborating institutions used their own protocols to collect whole blood in K2EDTA tubes. For TCRbeta analysis, collaborators shipped samples in one of three forms: frozen whole blood, isolated PBMCs, or DNA extracted from either of those sample types. Turning to this clone: There is no known antigen for this receptor. No base qualities exist here, and no much larger clone lies one base off it.

The study at large found these results: The amount of clinical and demographic metadata varied by source and participant and was provided uncurated.

The germline V gene specifies SGHNT as CDR1 and YENEEA as CDR2. Ends trimmed: V by 4 bases, J by 2 bases; bases unmatched to a gene: 7. The CDR3 holds 16 amino acids from the cysteine to the phenylalanine. Only the CDR3 region is kept as DNA, spanning 48 bases read in frame from base 1. This TCR came from a human donor in a cohort sampled during active COVID-19. The chain couples TRBV11-3 to TRBJ2-3, with 9 junctional bases fitting TRBD1. The sample taken for sequencing was peripheral blood. Here the CDR3 is given as CASSSGQGLNTDTQYF. Here is the DNA: TGTGCCAGCAGCTCCGGACAGGGGTTAAACACAGATACGCAGTATTTT.